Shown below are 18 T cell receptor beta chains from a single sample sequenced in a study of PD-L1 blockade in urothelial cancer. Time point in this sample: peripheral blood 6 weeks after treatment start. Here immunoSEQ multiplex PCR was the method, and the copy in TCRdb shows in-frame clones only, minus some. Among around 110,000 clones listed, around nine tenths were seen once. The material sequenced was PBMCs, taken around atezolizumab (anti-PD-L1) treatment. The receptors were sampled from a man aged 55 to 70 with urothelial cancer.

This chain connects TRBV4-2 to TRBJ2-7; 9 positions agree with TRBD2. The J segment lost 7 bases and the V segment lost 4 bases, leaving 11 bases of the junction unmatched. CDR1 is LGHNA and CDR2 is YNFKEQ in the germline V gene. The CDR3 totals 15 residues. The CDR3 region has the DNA TGTGCCAGCAGCCCTGCTGGACTAGCGATGGAAGAGCAGTACTTC. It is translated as CASSPAGLAMEEQYF.

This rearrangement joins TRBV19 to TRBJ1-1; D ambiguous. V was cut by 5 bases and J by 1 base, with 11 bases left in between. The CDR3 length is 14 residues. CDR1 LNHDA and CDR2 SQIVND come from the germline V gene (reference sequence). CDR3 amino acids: CASSSWETNTEAFF. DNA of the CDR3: TGTGCCAGTAGTTCCTGGGAGACGAACACTGAAGCTTTCTTT.

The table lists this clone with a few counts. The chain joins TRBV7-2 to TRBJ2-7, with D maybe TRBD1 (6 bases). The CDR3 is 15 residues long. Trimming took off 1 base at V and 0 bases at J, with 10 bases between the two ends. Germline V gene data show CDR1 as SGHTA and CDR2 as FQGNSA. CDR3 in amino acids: CASSLVAGASYEQYF. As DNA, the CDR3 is TGTGCCAGCAGCTTAGTAGCAGGGGCCTCCTACGAGCAGTACTTC.

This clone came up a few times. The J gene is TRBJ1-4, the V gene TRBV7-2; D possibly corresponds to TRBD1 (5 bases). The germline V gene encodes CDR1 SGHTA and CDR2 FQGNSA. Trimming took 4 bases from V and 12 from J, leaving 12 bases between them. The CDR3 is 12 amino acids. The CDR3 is CASSWTGLQLFF. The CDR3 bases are TGTGCCAGCAGCTGGACGGGACTCCAACTGTTTTTT.

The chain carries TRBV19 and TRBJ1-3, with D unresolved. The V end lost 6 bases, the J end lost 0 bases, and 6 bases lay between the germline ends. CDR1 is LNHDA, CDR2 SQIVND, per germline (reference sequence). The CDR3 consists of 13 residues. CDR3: CASRLYSGNTIYF. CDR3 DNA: TGTGCCAGTAGACTCTACTCTGGAAACACCATATATTTT.

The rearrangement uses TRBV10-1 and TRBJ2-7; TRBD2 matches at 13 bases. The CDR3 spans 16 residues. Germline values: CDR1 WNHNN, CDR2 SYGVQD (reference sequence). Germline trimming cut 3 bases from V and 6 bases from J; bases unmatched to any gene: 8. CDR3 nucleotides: TGCGCCAGCAGTGAACGGACTAGCGGGGGTCGGGGCGAGCAGTACTTC. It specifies CASSERTSGGRGEQYF.

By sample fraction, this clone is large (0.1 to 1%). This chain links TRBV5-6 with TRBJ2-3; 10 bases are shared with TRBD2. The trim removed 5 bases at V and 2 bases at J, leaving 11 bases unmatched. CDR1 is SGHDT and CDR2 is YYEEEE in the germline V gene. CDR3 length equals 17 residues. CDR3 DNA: TGTGCCAGCAGTTACCTAAAGCGGGGGGGAGACACAGATACGCAGTATTTT. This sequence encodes CASSYLKRGGDTDTQYF.

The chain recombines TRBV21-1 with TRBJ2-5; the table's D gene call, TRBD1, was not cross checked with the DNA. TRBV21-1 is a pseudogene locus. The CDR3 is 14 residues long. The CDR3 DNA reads TGTGCCAGCAGCAAGACAGGGAGTGTGGCGACCCAGTACTTC. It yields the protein CASSKTGSVATQYF.

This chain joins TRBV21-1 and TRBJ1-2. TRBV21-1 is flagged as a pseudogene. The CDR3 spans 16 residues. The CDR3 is CASSKRGGHPFYGYTF. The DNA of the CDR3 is TGTGCCAGCAGCAAAAGGGGGGGACATCCCTTCTATGGCTACACCTTC.

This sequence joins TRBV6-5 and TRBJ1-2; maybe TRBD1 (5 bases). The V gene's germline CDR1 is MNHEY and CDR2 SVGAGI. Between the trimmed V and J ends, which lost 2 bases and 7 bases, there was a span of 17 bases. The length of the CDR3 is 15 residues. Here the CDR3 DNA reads TGTGCCAGCAGTTACCAGTTGCAGGGTGAAGGTGGCTACACCTTC. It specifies CASSYQLQGEGGYTF.

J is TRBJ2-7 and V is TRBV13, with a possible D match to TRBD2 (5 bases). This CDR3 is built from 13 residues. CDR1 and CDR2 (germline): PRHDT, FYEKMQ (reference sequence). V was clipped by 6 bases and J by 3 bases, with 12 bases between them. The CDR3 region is CASRVLRGYEQYF. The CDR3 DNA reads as TGTGCCAGCAGAGTACTCCGGGGCTACGAGCAGTACTTC.

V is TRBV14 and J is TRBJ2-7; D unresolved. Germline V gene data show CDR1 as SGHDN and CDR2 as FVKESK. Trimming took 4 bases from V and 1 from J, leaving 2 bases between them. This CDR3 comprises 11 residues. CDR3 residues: CASSPSYEQYF. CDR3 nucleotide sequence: TGTGCCAGCAGCCCTTCCTACGAGCAGTACTTC.

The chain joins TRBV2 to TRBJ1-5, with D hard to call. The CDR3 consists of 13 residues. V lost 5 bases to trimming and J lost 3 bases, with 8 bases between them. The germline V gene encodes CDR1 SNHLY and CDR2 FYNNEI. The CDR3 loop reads CASSRHFNQPQHF. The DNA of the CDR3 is TGTGCCAGCAGTCGACACTTCAATCAGCCCCAGCATTTT.

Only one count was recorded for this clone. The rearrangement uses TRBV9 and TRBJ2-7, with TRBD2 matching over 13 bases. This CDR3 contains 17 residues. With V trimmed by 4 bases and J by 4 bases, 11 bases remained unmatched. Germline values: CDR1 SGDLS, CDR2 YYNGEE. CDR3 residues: CASSPRRGLAGRYEQYF. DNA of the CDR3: TGTGCCAGCAGCCCGCGGCGGGGACTAGCGGGAAGGTACGAGCAGTACTTC.

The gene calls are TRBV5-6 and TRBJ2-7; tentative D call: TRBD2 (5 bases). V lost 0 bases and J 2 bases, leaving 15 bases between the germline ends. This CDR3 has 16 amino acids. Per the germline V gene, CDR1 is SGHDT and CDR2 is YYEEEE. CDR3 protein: CASSLAVGPSPYEQYF. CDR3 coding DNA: TGTGCCAGCAGCTTGGCGGTCGGGCCTAGCCCCTACGAGCAGTACTTC.

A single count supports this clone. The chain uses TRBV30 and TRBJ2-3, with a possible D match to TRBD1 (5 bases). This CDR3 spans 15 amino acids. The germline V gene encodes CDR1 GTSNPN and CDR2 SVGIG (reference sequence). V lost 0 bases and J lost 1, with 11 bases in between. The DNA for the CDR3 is TGTGCCTGGAGTGTACTGGGGCGAGGCACAGATACGCAGTATTTT. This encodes CAWSVLGRGTDTQYF.

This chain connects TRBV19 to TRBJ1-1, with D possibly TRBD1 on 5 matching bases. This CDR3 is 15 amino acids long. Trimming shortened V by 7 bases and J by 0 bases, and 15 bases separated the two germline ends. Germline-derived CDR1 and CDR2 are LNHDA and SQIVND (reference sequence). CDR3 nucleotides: TGTGCCAGTACTCTAGGAGGGGACCTGAACACTGAAGCTTTCTTT. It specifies CASTLGGDLNTEAFF.

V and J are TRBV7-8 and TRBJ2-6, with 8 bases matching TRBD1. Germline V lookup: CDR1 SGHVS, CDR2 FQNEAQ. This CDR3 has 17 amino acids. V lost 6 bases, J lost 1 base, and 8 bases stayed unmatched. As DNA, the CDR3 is TGTGCCAGCAGGGCCGGGACAGGAACTTCTGGGGCCAACGTCCTGACTTTC. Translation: CASRAGTGTSGANVLTF.